This TCR beta chain was captured by sequencing in a study of T cells after yellow fever vaccination. Findings and caveats of the study: By day 5 rather than day 15, the secondary response had peaked, though it was weaker.

Germline CDR1 and CDR2: SGHTA and FQGNSA. This CDR3 region has 15 residues. The junction had 14 bases not matched to a gene; V was cut back by 3 bases and J by 9 bases. This clonotype was seen a few times. The antigen is unknown. Template switching with 5'RACE generated the TCR cDNA and added a universal primer site and UMIs. A single record per CDR3 protein comes from TCRdb applying MiXCR to the 5' RACE reads. Of almost 600,000 distinct CDR3 sequences listed, 13% are singletons. The clonotype comes from a man in his thirties or forties who received the YFV17D yellow fever vaccine. This sequence joins TRBV7-2 and TRBJ2-7; 7 bases are shared with TRBD1. Specimen: PBMCs, collected on the day of the yellow fever booster vaccination. The CDR3 region has the DNA TGTGCCAGCAGCTTGAGCCCCGGGACAGACTGGGGGCAGTACTTC. This gives the protein CASSLSPGTDWGQYF.